What follows is one T cell receptor beta chain and its context. This sample is drawn from a study of blood T cell repertoires in COVID-19. Looking at the study overall: T cells, B-cell-depleted T cells, or PBMCs provided the cDNA or gDNA that served as material.

In the source study's methods: Reference gene primers were amplified, and this amplification served to estimate nucleated cell counts. TCRdb's copy holds only in-frame clones and misses some; the assay was immunoSEQ multiplex PCR. V, J and clone size reflect that table, while D and trimming were determined from the DNA. This sample has roughly 350,000 clones; roughly 90% occur once, and the top ten carry around 18%. In germline, CDR1 is KGHSH, CDR2 LQKENI. The CDR3 has 15 amino acids. The ends lost 3 bases at V and 2 bases at J; junction bases unmatched: 5. Source material: PBMCs or T cells enriched from blood (not recorded which). The chain carries TRBV18 and TRBJ2-5; 8 bases map to TRBD1. The TCR originated in a woman aged 25 to 45 who had recovered from COVID-19. The chain's CDR3 is CASSPITGGQETQYF. The CDR3 DNA is TGTGCCAGCTCACCCATTACAGGGGGGCAAGAGACCCAGTACTTC.